This T cell receptor (beta chain) was sequenced during a study of cytomegalovirus exposure and HLA in healthy donors. Across the study: Across almost 400 genotyped donors, just over 80% landed in the Caucasian-associated ancestry cluster. General study findings and limits: Approximately 160 TCR beta chains were listed as cytomegalovirus-associated.

Donors counted as nominally healthy when sampled, yet unrecorded immune exposures were likely. The V end was cut by 7 bases, the J end by 4 bases, with 13 bases between. This CDR3 contains 13 residues. Germline V gene sequence: CDR1 LNHDA, CDR2 SQIVND (reference sequence). For this clone: Antigen unknown.

Both 60 Vbeta primers and 13 Jbeta primers went into the PCR. In the original processing: A later analysis tallied approximately 78 million unique TCR beta chains, around 11 million of them shared. Here immunoSEQ multiplex PCR was the method, and the copy in TCRdb shows in-frame clones only, minus some. The V and J calls and clone size are taken from that table; D and trimming were inferred from the DNA. This sample yields about 120,000 clones, of which approximately 78% are seen a single time; 3.3% belongs to the top ten. The TCR comes from a woman in her 30s in good health and CMV-seropositive. The rearrangement uses TRBV19 and TRBJ2-5, with D tentatively TRBD2 (5 bases). Material for sequencing was PBMCs. In nucleotides, the CDR3 is TGTGCCAGTACCCCGGGATGGGGAGAGACCCAGTACTTC. It specifies CASTPGWGETQYF. Filled out from reference TRBV19 and TRBJ2-5, the complete variable domain reads DGGITQSPKYLFRKEGQNVTLSCEQNLNHDAMYWYRQDPGQGLRLIYYSQIVNDFQKGDIAEGYSVSREKKESFPLTVTSAQKNPTAFYLCASTPGWGETQYFGPGTRLLVL.